The 21 T cell receptor beta chains below come from one sample, sequenced in a study of blood T cell repertoires in COVID-19. Assay used: immunoSEQ multiplex PCR; TCRdb lists only in-frame clones, some missing. In the table there are 210,000 or so clones, 70% to 90% of which are singletons. Specimen: PBMCs or T cells enriched from blood (not recorded which). The receptors shown here come from a man between 25 and 39 years old who had recovered from COVID-19.

The genes are TRBV7-6 and TRBJ2-1; 9 positions match TRBD2. Germline lookup yields CDR1 SGHVS and CDR2 FNYEAQ. The V gene end was trimmed by 5 bases and the J gene end by 6 bases; junction bases not matched to a gene: 11. CDR3 length equals 16 residues. In nucleotides, the CDR3 is TGTGCCAGCAGCCCCCAGGGACTAGCCTCCGCCAATGAGCAGTTCTTC. Amino acid sequence: CASSPQGLASANEQFF.

The CDR3 loop is CASSQDSTTGNTIYF. In nucleotides, the CDR3 is TGTGCCAGCAGCCAAGATTCGACTACTGGAAACACCATATATTTT. The rearrangement uses TRBV4-2 and TRBJ1-3; D is uncertain. Germline V gene lookup returns CDR1 LGHNA and CDR2 YNFKEQ. V was pared by 0 bases and J by 2 bases, with 8 bases between. This CDR3 is 15 amino acids long.

This sequence joins TRBV7-8 and TRBJ1-2; possible D gene TRBD1, 6 bases. Germline V gene sequence: CDR1 SGHVS, CDR2 FQNEAQ. The CDR3 is made up of 15 amino acids. With 8 bases removed from V and 0 bases from J, the gap between germline ends came to 16 bases. CDR3 coding DNA: TGTGCCAGCCAAGGGGGGGCAGGGACTAACTATGGCTACACCTTC. The encoded protein is CASQGGAGTNYGYTF.

V is TRBV2 and J is TRBJ1-3; unclear D gene. The CDR3 is 14 residues long. The germline V and J ends were trimmed by 3 bases and 0 bases, with 6 bases remaining between them. Germline CDR1 reads SNHLY; CDR2 reads FYNNEI. The CDR3 spells CASSERSSGNTIYF. CDR3 DNA sequence: TGTGCCAGCAGTGAGAGGAGCTCTGGAAACACCATATATTTT.

J is TRBJ2-7 and V is TRBV4-2, with D unclear. Germline CDR1 LGHNA, CDR2 YNFKEQ. Trimming removed 4 bases at V and 9 bases at J, with 19 bases between. This CDR3 is built from 14 residues. The CDR3 DNA reads TGTGCCAGCAGCCTTCGACTCGTGGAGTCCGGGCAGTACTTC. Its translation: CASSLRLVESGQYF.

The V and J genes are TRBV2 and TRBJ1-5; a weak D match, TRBD1 (6 bases). The CDR3 spans 15 residues. V was pared by 0 bases and J by 7 bases, with 13 bases between. Germline-derived CDR1 and CDR2 are SNHLY and FYNNEI. DNA of the CDR3: TGTGCCAGCAGTGAAGCGAGCGGGGGCTGGCAGCCCCAGCATTTT. Translating it yields CASSEASGGWQPQHF.

This chain connects TRBV5-1 to TRBJ2-5, with 8 bases that match TRBD2. Germline V gene data show CDR1 as SGHRS and CDR2 as YFSETQ. This CDR3 spans 15 amino acids. V shed 3 bases, J shed 4 bases, and the junction held 8 bases outside the gene matches. CDR3 DNA: TGCGCCAGCAGCTCCCTGCCGGGGGGGGGAGAGACCCAGTACTTC. It encodes CASSSLPGGGETQYF.

The chain carries TRBV19 and TRBJ2-1; no clear D. CDR1 and CDR2 from the germline V gene are LNHDA and SQIVND (reference sequence). The CDR3 length is 15 residues. V dropped 3 bases and J dropped 2 bases, with 11 bases sitting between them. The CDR3 nucleotides read TGTGCCAGTAGTATCGTAACAGTGCCCTACAATGAGCAGTTCTTC. Translating gives CASSIVTVPYNEQFF.

V is TRBV4-1 and J is TRBJ1-5, with D uncertain. The V end lost 1 base, the J end lost 0 bases, and 22 bases lay between the germline ends. The CDR3 is made up of 20 amino acids. Germline assignment: CDR1 MGHRA and CDR2 YSYEKL. The CDR3: CASSQVTVLDGGNSNQPQHF. In nucleotides, the CDR3 is TGCGCCAGCAGCCAAGTGACGGTCCTCGACGGCGGGAATAGCAATCAGCCCCAGCATTTT.

The genes are TRBV7-8 and TRBJ1-1; no definite D call. Trimming stripped 5 bases from V and 2 bases from J, with 15 bases between. Germline lookup yields CDR1 SGHVS and CDR2 FQNEAQ. The CDR3 totals 15 residues. This CDR3 reads CASSGRPGLNTEAFF. DNA for the CDR3: TGTGCCAGCAGCGGTAGACCAGGACTTAACACTGAAGCTTTCTTT.

This rearrangement joins TRBV29-1 to TRBJ2-1, with a weak D call TRBD1 (5 bases). Per germline, CDR1 SQVTM and CDR2 ANQGSEA. CDR3 size: 15 residues. V was pared by 3 bases and J by 0 bases, with 12 bases between. CDR3 in DNA: TGCAGCGTTGATGGGGCGTTGAGCTCCTACAATGAGCAGTTCTTC. It codes for CSVDGALSSYNEQFF.

The CDR3 DNA follows: TGTGCCAGCAGCCAAGAACCCACAGGGGCGAACACCATATATTTT. Translation: CASSQEPTGANTIYF. The chain recombines TRBV4-2 with TRBJ1-3, with 7 bases that match TRBD1. The ends lost 0 bases at V and 7 bases at J; junction bases unmatched: 6. This CDR3 comprises 15 residues. CDR1 and CDR2 (germline): LGHNA, YNFKEQ.

This clone was seen only a few times. The J gene is TRBJ2-1, the V gene TRBV11-2; 9 bases map to TRBD2. Trimming at V came to 4 bases and at J to 7 bases, leaving 14 bases not matched to a gene. The CDR3 contains 17 residues. The germline gives CDR1 SGHAT, CDR2 FQNNGV. The CDR3 sequence is CASSSASDSGRLNEQFF. CDR3 coding DNA: TGTGCCAGCAGCTCCGCCTCTGACAGCGGGAGGCTTAATGAGCAGTTCTTC. The full variable domain, completed using reference TRBV11-2 and TRBJ2-1, is EAGVAQSPRYKIIEKRQSVAFWCNPISGHATLYWYQQILGQGPKLLIQFQNNGVVDDSQLPKDRFSAERLKGVDSTLKIQPAKLEDSAVYLCASSSASDSGRLNEQFFGPGTRLTVL.

The chain uses TRBV7-2 and TRBJ2-2; 8 positions match TRBD1. J gave up 3 bases and V 5 bases, and 11 bases lay outside the gene matches. Per germline, CDR1 SGHTA and CDR2 FQGNSA. The CDR3 loop spans 17 amino acids. The CDR3 bases are TGTGCCAGCAGCATAACCCGACAGGGGACTTACACCGGGGAGCTGTTTTTT. Amino acids: CASSITRQGTYTGELFF.

The V call is TRBV10-2, the J call TRBJ2-3; 10 nucleotides align to TRBD2. The CDR3 is 15 residues long. CDR1 WSHSY and CDR2 SAAADI come from the germline V gene. With 7 bases clipped from V and 3 bases from J, the junction kept 7 bases outside the gene matches. The CDR3 region has the DNA TGCGCCAGCAACCCCGGGACTAGCGATACAGATACGCAGTATTTT. Protein product: CASNPGTSDTDTQYF.

The J gene is TRBJ2-1, the V gene TRBV7-7, with TRBD2 identical over 7 bases. The V segment lost 3 bases and the J segment 4 bases; nucleotides outside the gene matches: 6. CDR1 and CDR2 from the germline V gene are SSHAT and FNYEAQ (reference sequence). The CDR3 totals 15 residues. The CDR3 loop reads CASSFTLADYNEQFF. The DNA for the CDR3 is TGTGCCAGCAGCTTTACCCTAGCGGATTACAATGAGCAGTTCTTC. The full variable domain, with the rest looked up from reference TRBV7-7 and TRBJ2-1, is GAGVSQSPRYKVTKRGQDVTLRCDPISSHATLYWYQQALGQGPEFLTYFNYEAQPDKSGLPSDRFSAERPEGSISTLTIQRTEQRDSAMYRCASSFTLADYNEQFFGPGTRLTVL.

This chain uses TRBV9 with TRBJ1-1, with 7 positions matching TRBD1. The CDR3 contains 15 residues. V dropped 4 bases and J dropped 0; count of bases not matched to a gene: 6. The V gene's germline CDR1 is SGDLS and CDR2 YYNGEE. CDR3 loop: CASSPETGVNTEAFF. CDR3 in DNA: TGTGCCAGCAGCCCAGAAACAGGGGTGAACACTGAAGCTTTCTTT. Full variable domain (rest looked up from reference TRBV9 and TRBJ1-1): DSGVTQTPKHLITATGQRVTLRCSPRSGDLSVYWYQQSLDQGLQFLIQYYNGEERAKGNILERFSAQQFPDLHSELNLSSLELGDSALYFCASSPETGVNTEAFFGQGTRLTVV.

The rearrangement joins TRBV6-6 to TRBJ1-6, with D unresolved. Germline CDR1 MNHNY, CDR2 SVGAGI (reference sequence). Between the trimmed V and J ends, which lost 7 bases and 0 bases, there was a span of 7 bases. The CDR3 runs 14 residues. CDR3 sequence reads: CASTQSSYNSPLHF. In nucleotides, the CDR3 is TGTGCCAGCACACAGAGCTCCTATAATTCACCCCTCCACTTT.

This clone was seen a handful of times. The gene calls are TRBV19 and TRBJ1-1; possibly TRBD1 for D (5 bases). Trimming shortened V by 3 bases and J by 0 bases, and 8 bases separated the two germline ends. The germline CDR1 and CDR2 sequences are LNHDA and SQIVND (reference sequence). This CDR3 has 14 residues. CDR3 coding DNA: TGTGCCAGTAGTATCCGGGGGTTGAACACTGAAGCTTTCTTT. As protein: CASSIRGLNTEAFF.

The chain combines TRBV9 with TRBJ1-2; D is possibly TRBD1 (6 bases). V was clipped by 5 bases and J by 2 bases, with 10 bases between them. The CDR3 runs 13 residues. Germline CDR1 is SGDLS and CDR2 is YYNGEE. This chain's CDR3 is CASSPQGNYGYTF. The DNA for the CDR3 is TGTGCCAGCAGTCCACAGGGAAACTATGGCTACACCTTC.

V gene TRBV19 combines with J gene TRBJ1-4; a possible D gene is TRBD1 (5 bases). The V end was cut by 3 bases, the J end by 4 bases, with 12 bases between. The CDR3 totals 15 residues. Germline CDR1 is LNHDA and CDR2 is SQIVND (reference sequence). The CDR3 coding sequence is TGTGCCAGTAGTATTAATGTCGGGGGTAATGAAAAACTGTTTTTT. This gives the protein CASSINVGGNEKLFF.